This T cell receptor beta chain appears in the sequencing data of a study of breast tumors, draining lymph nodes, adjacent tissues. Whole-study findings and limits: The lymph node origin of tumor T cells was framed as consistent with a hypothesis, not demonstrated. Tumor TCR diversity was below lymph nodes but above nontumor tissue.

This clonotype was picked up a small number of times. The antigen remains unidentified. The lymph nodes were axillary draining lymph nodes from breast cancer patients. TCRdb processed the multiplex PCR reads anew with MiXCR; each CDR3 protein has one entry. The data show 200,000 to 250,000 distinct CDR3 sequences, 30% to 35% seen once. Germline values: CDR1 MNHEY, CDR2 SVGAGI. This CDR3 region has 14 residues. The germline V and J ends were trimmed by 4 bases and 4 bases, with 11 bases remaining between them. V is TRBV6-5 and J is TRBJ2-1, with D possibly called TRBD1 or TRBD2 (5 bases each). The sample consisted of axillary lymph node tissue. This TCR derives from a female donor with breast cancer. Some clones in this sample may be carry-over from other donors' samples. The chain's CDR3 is CASSSGPIYNEQFF. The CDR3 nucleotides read TGTGCCAGCAGTTCGGGACCTATTTACAATGAGCAGTTCTTC.